These 23 T cell receptor beta chains were all obtained from the same sample, sequenced in a study of T cell responses to AZD1222 COVID-19 vaccine. Here immunoSEQ multiplex PCR was the method, and the copy in TCRdb shows in-frame clones only, minus some. The table includes 150,000 to 200,000 clones, 85% to 90% detected once. The sample was peripheral blood, taken on day 0 of AZD1222 vaccination. These receptors came from an adult in good health.

V and J are TRBV27 and TRBJ2-7; 10 nucleotides agree with TRBD2. This CDR3 spans 19 amino acids. CDR1 and CDR2 (germline): MNHEY, SMNVEV (reference sequence). V lost 8 bases and J lost 4; bases outside the gene matches: 23. The CDR3 bases are TGTGCCAGCCACTCCCTGGGCTCGCGGACTAGCGGAGCTATGTACGAGCAGTACTTC. Translated: CASHSLGSRTSGAMYEQYF.

The chain links TRBV6-6 to TRBJ1-6; a weak D match, TRBD1 (6 bases). This CDR3 is 13 amino acids long. Germline lookup yields CDR1 MNHNY and CDR2 SVGAGI (reference sequence). V was trimmed by 2 bases and J by 10 bases, leaving 9 bases between them. CDR3 sequence (DNA): TGTGCCAGCAGTTACAGGGGGAGATCACCCCTCCACTTT. This gives the protein CASSYRGRSPLHF.

The chain has TRBV29-1 and TRBJ1-5; D possibly corresponds to TRBD1 (5 bases). The V gene's germline CDR1 is SQVTM and CDR2 ANQGSEA. The CDR3 length is 13 residues. The V gene lost 5 bases and the J gene lost 5 bases, with 13 bases spanning the gap. The DNA for the CDR3 is TGCAGCGTTTCTCAGGGAGGCGATCAGCCCCAGCATTTT. It yields the protein CSVSQGGDQPQHF.

This chain uses TRBV5-1 with TRBJ2-1; D may match TRBD1 or TRBD2 (5 bases each). The length of the CDR3 is 15 residues. Per the germline V gene, CDR1 is SGHRS and CDR2 is YFSETQ. Trimming pared 0 bases from V and 0 bases from J, leaving 7 bases between. CDR3 sequence: CASSLGGSSYNEQFF. Written as DNA, the CDR3 is TGCGCCAGCAGCTTGGGGGGGAGCTCCTACAATGAGCAGTTCTTC.

The chain is built from TRBV5-1 and TRBJ2-3, with D uncertain. The CDR3 is 18 residues long. Germline CDR1 SGHRS, CDR2 YFSETQ. The ends were cut back, 0 bases at V and 0 bases at J, with 17 bases in the middle. The CDR3 reads CASSLGLRNPTSTDTQYF. CDR3 in DNA: TGCGCCAGCAGCTTGGGATTACGGAATCCCACAAGCACAGATACGCAGTATTTT.

The chain employs TRBV7-2 and TRBJ2-2; TRBD2 aligns across 8 bases. J gave up 6 bases and V 3 bases, and 6 bases lay outside the gene matches. This CDR3 spans 15 amino acids. Germline lookup yields CDR1 SGHTA and CDR2 FQGNSA. The CDR3 DNA reads TGTGCCAGCAGCTTTAGAATTAGCGGGGCCGGGGAGCTGTTTTTT. Its protein is CASSFRISGAGELFF. The full variable domain, completed using reference TRBV7-2 and TRBJ2-2, is GAGVSQSPSNKVTEKGKDVELRCDPISGHTALYWYRQSLGQGLEFLIYFQGNSAPDKSGLPSDRFSAERTGGSVSTLTIQRTQQEDSAVYLCASSFRISGAGELFFGEGSRLTVL.

The chain has TRBV19 and TRBJ1-5, with TRBD1 as a possible D gene (5 bases). The CDR3 contains 15 residues. Germline CDR1 LNHDA, CDR2 SQIVND (reference sequence). Trimming pared 1 base from V and 4 bases from J, leaving 11 bases between. CDR3 in amino acids: CASSIVGASNQPQHF. CDR3 DNA: TGTGCCAGTAGTATAGTCGGGGCGAGTAATCAGCCCCAGCATTTT.

The chain uses TRBV19 and TRBJ2-1; possibly TRBD1 for D (7 bases). V lost 9 bases and J lost 10, with 22 bases in between. The CDR3 is made up of 14 amino acids. The V gene's germline CDR1 is LNHDA and CDR2 SQIVND (reference sequence). In DNA form, the CDR3 reads TGTGCCAGCAGCGCAAGAAAACCAGGGGGGGAGCAGTTCTTC. This translates into CASSARKPGGEQFF.

V is TRBV19 and J is TRBJ1-2; D is perhaps TRBD1 (5 bases). The germline CDR1 and CDR2 sequences are LNHDA and SQIVND (reference sequence). The CDR3 contains 14 residues. V dropped 7 bases and J dropped 5 bases, with 17 bases sitting between them. The CDR3 sequence: CASTYDRNQYGYTF. CDR3 nucleotide sequence: TGTGCCAGTACCTATGACAGAAACCAATATGGCTACACCTTC.

The CDR3 region has the DNA TGTGCCAGCAGCTCGGCGGACCAGGGAAACACTGAAGCTTTCTTT. This translates into CASSSADQGNTEAFF. This rearrangement joins TRBV13 to TRBJ1-1; D possibly corresponds to TRBD1 (5 bases). Deletions cut 4 bases from V and 2 bases from J, with 14 bases between. Germline CDR1 PRHDT, CDR2 FYEKMQ (reference sequence). The CDR3 length is 15 residues.

This rearrangement joins TRBV10-3 to TRBJ2-5; 8 bases align to TRBD2. CDR3 size: 15 residues. V shed 4 bases, J shed 5 bases, and the junction held 9 bases outside the gene matches. Germline CDR1 reads ENHRY; CDR2 reads SYGVKD. DNA for the CDR3: TGTGCCATCAGTGGAACGGGGTCTAGCGGGGAGACCCAGTACTTC. Translation gives CAISGTGSSGETQYF.

The chain joins TRBV7-9 to TRBJ1-1; 7 bases line up with TRBD1. V lost 5 bases to trimming and J lost 0 bases; unmatched junction nucleotides: 9. Germline V gene data show CDR1 as SEHNR and CDR2 as FQNEAQ (reference sequence). The CDR3 extends over 16 amino acids. This CDR3 is CASSRTRGAMNTEAFF. DNA for the CDR3: TGTGCCAGCAGCCGAACCAGGGGGGCCATGAACACTGAAGCTTTCTTT.

CDR3 protein: CASSQSGGQRNEKLFF. The CDR3 DNA is TGTGCCAGCAGCCAAAGTGGGGGACAGAGAAATGAAAAACTGTTTTTT. J is TRBJ1-4 and V is TRBV4-2; 7 positions agree with TRBD1. Trimming removed 2 bases from V and 5 bases from J; junction bases left unmatched: 8. Germline V gene data show CDR1 as LGHNA and CDR2 as YNFKEQ. The CDR3 length is 16 residues.

The V call is TRBV7-8, the J call TRBJ2-5; TRBD1 agrees at 7 bases. The germline V gene encodes CDR1 SGHVS and CDR2 FQNEAQ. The ends lost 3 bases at V and 3 bases at J; junction bases unmatched: 1. This CDR3 has 13 amino acids. The CDR3 DNA sequence: TGTGCCAGCAGCTTTACAGGGGAAGAGACCCAGTACTTC. Protein: CASSFTGEETQYF.

The rearrangement uses TRBV10-3 and TRBJ2-2, with D perhaps given as TRBD1 or TRBD2 (5 bases each). V lost 3 bases and J lost 0, with 8 bases in between. Germline CDR1 reads ENHRY; CDR2 reads SYGVKD. The CDR3 totals 15 residues. The CDR3 DNA sequence: TGTGCCATCAGTGATGGGGGTTCGAACACCGGGGAGCTGTTTTTT. This translates into CAISDGGSNTGELFF.

The chain is built from TRBV5-5 and TRBJ2-1; TRBD1 might be the D (6 bases). The CDR3 is 13 amino acids. V lost 0 bases and J 12 bases, leaving 13 bases between the germline ends. From germline, CDR1 is SGHKS and CDR2 YYEKEE (reference sequence). CDR3 DNA sequence: TGTGCCAGCAGCTTGGACAGGGTGATTGGGCAGTTCTTC. It encodes CASSLDRVIGQFF.

The chain combines TRBV9 with TRBJ1-2; a possible D gene is TRBD1 (5 bases). This CDR3 has 15 residues. Germline CDR1 SGDLS, CDR2 YYNGEE. V gave up 0 bases and J gave up 3 bases, with 12 bases separating them. CDR3 nucleotides: TGTGCCAGCAGCGTAGGAACAGGCGGGGACTATGGCTACACCTTC. It translates to CASSVGTGGDYGYTF.

CDR3 loop: CASSSRAVLGNTIYF. CDR3 in DNA: TGTGCCAGCAGCAGCCGGGCCGTGCTTGGAAACACCATATATTTT. V usage is TRBV3-1 (or the pseudogene TRBV3-2) and J usage is TRBJ1-3, with D unresolved. In germline, CDR1 is LGHDT, CDR2 YNNKEL (reference sequence). The CDR3 is 15 amino acids. V gave up 5 bases and J gave up 3 bases, with 14 bases separating them.

This sequence joins TRBV9 and TRBJ1-6; tentative D call: TRBD1 (5 bases). The V end was cut by 1 base, the J end by 14 bases, with 19 bases between. The CDR3 is 15 residues long. Per the germline V gene, CDR1 is SGDLS and CDR2 is YYNGEE. CDR3 in DNA: TGTGCCAGCAGCGTAACAGGTGTAGCTGGCGGGGCCCTCCACTTT. Its protein is CASSVTGVAGGALHF.

The chain joins TRBV30 to TRBJ1-1; D is unresolved. Trimming cost V 6 bases and J 1 base, with 18 bases left between them. CDR1 and CDR2 (germline): GTSNPN, SVGIG (reference sequence). The length of the CDR3 is 15 residues. CDR3 in DNA: TGTGCCTGCCCCTCGGCGGTCAGACCGAACACTGAAGCTTTCTTT. Translated, it gives CACPSAVRPNTEAFF.

The DNA for the CDR3 is TGCAGTGCTAGTTTATTAGCGACAGGGGGCCTTAGTCAGCCCCAGCATTTT. It is translated as CSASLLATGGLSQPQHF. The rearrangement joins TRBV20-1 to TRBJ1-5; 10 bases are a match to TRBD1. This CDR3 comprises 17 residues. In germline, CDR1 is DFQATT, CDR2 SNEGSKA (reference sequence). V shed 3 bases, J shed 6 bases, and the junction held 14 bases outside the gene matches.

The CDR3 nucleotides read TGTGCCAGCAACTACCCCGGCAACGGGGAGCTGTTTTTT. Protein sequence: CASNYPGNGELFF. This rearrangement joins TRBV28 to TRBJ2-2; D is uncertain. Germline CDR1 is MDHEN and CDR2 is SYDVKM. The CDR3 runs to 13 residues. V was shortened by 7 bases and J by 7 bases, with 13 bases between the two germline ends.

The chain carries TRBV13 and TRBJ1-2; D not resolved. V shed 3 bases and J shed 0 bases, with 5 bases lying between them. CDR1 is PRHDT and CDR2 is FYEKMQ in the germline V gene (reference sequence). CDR3 length equals 13 residues. The CDR3 bases are TGTGCCAGCAGCTTGACCTCTAACTATGGCTACACCTTC. Translating it yields CASSLTSNYGYTF.